These T cell receptor beta chains were read from a single sample in a study of CD8 T cells in ankylosing spondylitis. TCRdb re-analysed the 5' RACE reads in MiXCR, keeping a single row per CDR3 protein. The sample records a few hundred thousand distinct CDR3 sequences, around 16% being singletons. Material for sequencing was blood, either unsorted or a sorted T cell fraction (not recorded which). The receptors were gathered from a male donor with ankylosing spondylitis. The CDR3 runs from the conserved cysteine through the conserved F or W. Each record gives: D gene, V gene, clone size, J gene, CDR3 protein, CDR3 DNA. D genes are given only for firm matches. A row's size may be missing; if present it is once, few, many or a size class.

>TRBD1|TRBV7-2|many|TRBJ1-1
CASSYTGGTEAFF
TGTGCCAGCAGCTATACAGGGGGTACTGAAGCTTTCTTT
>TRBD2|TRBV6-2/TRBV6-3|.|TRBJ2-2
CASSSPGTSGPLNTGELFF
TGTGCCAGCAGCTCACCCGGGACTAGCGGGCCCTTGAACACCGGGGAGCTGTTTTTT
>.|TRBV29-1|many|TRBJ2-1
CSVDWGLNEQFF
TGCAGCGTTGATTGGGGGCTCAATGAGCAGTTCTTC
>TRBD2|TRBV7-8|few|TRBJ2-2
CASSFTSVGGVGGELFF
TGTGCCAGCAGCTTTACTAGCGTGGGCGGTGTAGGCGGGGAGCTGTTTTTT
>.|TRBV12-3/TRBV12-4|many|TRBJ2-1
CASTKDKYNEQFF
TGTGCCAGCACGAAGGACAAGTACAATGAGCAGTTCTTC
>.|TRBV5-6|few|TRBJ1-1
CASSLQGLLEAFF
TGTGCCAGCAGCTTACAGGGTCTGCTTGAAGCTTTCTTT
>.|TRBV7-8|few|TRBJ1-3
CASSLRKTGSGNTIYF
TGTGCCAGCAGCTTACGGAAAACAGGCTCTGGAAACACCATATATTTT
>.|TRBV12-5|few|TRBJ1-4
CASGLVLEEKLFF
TGTGCTAGTGGTTTGGTACTTGAGGAAAAACTGTTTTTT
>TRBD2|TRBV9|.|TRBJ2-3
CASSPTAGAYYTQYF
TGTGCCAGCAGCCCAACGGCGGGAGCTTATTATACGCAGTATTTT
>.|TRBV4-2|few|TRBJ2-1
CASSQEWGSSEQFF
TGTGCCAGCAGCCAAGAATGGGGGAGTAGTGAGCAGTTCTTC